One and the same sample provided the 2 T cell receptor beta chains below, sequenced in a study of early T cells in non-severe SARS-CoV-2 infection. Via MiXCR, TCRdb re-called the 5' RACE reads, giving one row per CDR3 protein. The sample contains some 80,000 distinct CDR3 sequences, about 5% of which appear only once. The specimen was whole blood, collected at baseline. The receptors shown here come from an adult who was a healthcare worker with PCR-confirmed SARS-CoV-2 infection or an uninfected control (not recorded which).

The J gene is TRBJ2-7, the V gene TRBV19, with 10 bases that match TRBD2. CDR3 size: 17 residues. The trim removed 1 base at V and 0 bases at J, leaving 6 bases unmatched. The germline V gene has CDR1 LNHDA and CDR2 SQIVND (reference sequence). In DNA, the CDR3 is TGTGCCAGTAGTATAGGAGCGGGAGGGCTGAACTCCTACGAGCAGTACTTC. It specifies CASSIGAGGLNSYEQYF.

There are many counts of this clonotype. The chain has TRBV6-5 and TRBJ1-2; 7 bases line up with TRBD1. From germline, CDR1 is MNHEY and CDR2 SVGAGI. The CDR3 is 14 residues long. The V and J ends lost 7 bases and 7 bases, in that order; junction bases with no gene match: 12. CDR3: CASNRQGASVGYTF. The CDR3 nucleotides read TGTGCCAGCAATAGACAGGGCGCCTCGGTTGGCTACACCTTC.